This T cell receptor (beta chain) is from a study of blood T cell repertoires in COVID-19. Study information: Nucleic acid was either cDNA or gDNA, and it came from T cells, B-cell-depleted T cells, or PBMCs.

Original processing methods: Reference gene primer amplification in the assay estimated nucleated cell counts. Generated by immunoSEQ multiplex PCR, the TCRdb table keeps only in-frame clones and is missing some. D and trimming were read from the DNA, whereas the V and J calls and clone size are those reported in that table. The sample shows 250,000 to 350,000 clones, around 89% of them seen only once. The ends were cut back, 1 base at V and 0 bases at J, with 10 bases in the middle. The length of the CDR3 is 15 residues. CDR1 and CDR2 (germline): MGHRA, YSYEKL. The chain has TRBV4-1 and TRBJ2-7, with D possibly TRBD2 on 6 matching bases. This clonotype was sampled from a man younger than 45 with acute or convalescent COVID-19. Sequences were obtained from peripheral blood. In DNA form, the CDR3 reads TGCGCCAGCAGCCAAGGGCCGGGAGTCTCCTACGAGCAGTACTTC. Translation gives CASSQGPGVSYEQYF.